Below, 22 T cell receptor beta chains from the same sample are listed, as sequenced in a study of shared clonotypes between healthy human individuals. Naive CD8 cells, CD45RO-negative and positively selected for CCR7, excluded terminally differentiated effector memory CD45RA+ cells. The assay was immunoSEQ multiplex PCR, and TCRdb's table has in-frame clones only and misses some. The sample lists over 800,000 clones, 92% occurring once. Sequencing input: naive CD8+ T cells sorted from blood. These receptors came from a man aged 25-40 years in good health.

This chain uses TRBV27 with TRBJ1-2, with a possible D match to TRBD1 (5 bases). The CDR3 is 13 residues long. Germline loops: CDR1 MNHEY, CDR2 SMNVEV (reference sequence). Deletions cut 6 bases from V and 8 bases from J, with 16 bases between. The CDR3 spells CASSLRGGWGYTF. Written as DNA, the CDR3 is TGTGCCAGCAGCTTAAGGGGAGGCTGGGGCTACACCTTC.

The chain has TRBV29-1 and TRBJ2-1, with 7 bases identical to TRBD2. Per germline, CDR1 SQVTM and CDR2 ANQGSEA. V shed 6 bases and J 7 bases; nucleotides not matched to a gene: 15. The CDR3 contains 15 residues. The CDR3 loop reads CSVPLGRGSGNEQFF. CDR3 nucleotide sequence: TGCAGCGTCCCTTTGGGGCGCGGGAGTGGAAATGAGCAGTTCTTC.

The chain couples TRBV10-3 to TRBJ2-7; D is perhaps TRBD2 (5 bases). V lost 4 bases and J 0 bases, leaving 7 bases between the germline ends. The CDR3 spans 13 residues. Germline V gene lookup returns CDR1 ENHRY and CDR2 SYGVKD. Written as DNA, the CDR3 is TGTGCCATCAGTGTTGAGGGCTCCTACGAGCAGTACTTC. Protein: CAISVEGSYEQYF.

Written as DNA, the CDR3 is TGTGCCAGCAGTGAATCCCGACTAGCGGGATGGGGGGCCGGGGAGCTGTTTTTT. Its translation is CASSESRLAGWGAGELFF. This chain links TRBV25-1 with TRBJ2-2, with 11 bases lining up with TRBD2. The CDR3 has 18 amino acids. Germline V CDR1 and CDR2: MGHDK, SYGVNS. Germline trimming cut 1 base from V and 6 bases from J; bases unmatched to any gene: 10.

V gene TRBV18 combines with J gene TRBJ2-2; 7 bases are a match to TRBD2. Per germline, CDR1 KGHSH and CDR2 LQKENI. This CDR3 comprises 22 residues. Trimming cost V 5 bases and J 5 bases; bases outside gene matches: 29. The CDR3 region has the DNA TGTGCCAGCTCAATTTTTCTTTGGAGGGAGGGCCTCTTCTTTCCAAGGACCGGGGAGCTGTTTTTT. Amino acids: CASSIFLWREGLFFPRTGELFF.

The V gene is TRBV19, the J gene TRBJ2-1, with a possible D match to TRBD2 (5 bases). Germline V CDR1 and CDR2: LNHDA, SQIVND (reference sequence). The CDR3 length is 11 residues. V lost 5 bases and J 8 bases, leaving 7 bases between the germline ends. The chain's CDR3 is CASSVGDEQFF. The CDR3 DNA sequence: TGTGCCAGTAGTGTCGGGGATGAGCAGTTCTTC. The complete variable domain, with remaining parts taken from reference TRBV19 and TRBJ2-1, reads DGGITQSPKYLFRKEGQNVTLSCEQNLNHDAMYWYRQDPGQGLRLIYYSQIVNDFQKGDIAEGYSVSREKKESFPLTVTSAQKNPTAFYLCASSVGDEQFFGPGTRLTVL.

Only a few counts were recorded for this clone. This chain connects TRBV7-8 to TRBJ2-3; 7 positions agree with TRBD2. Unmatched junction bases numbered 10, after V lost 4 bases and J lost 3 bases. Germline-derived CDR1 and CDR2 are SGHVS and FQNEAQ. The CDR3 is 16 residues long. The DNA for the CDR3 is TGTGCCAGCAGCTCGACTCGTGGGAGGGAGACAGATACGCAGTATTTT. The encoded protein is CASSSTRGRETDTQYF.

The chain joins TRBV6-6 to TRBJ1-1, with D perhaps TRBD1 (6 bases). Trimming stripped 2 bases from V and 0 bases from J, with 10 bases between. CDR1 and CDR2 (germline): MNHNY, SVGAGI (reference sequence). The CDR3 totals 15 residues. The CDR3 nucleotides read TGTGCCAGCAGTTACCGTCAGGGGCTGAACACTGAAGCTTTCTTT. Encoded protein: CASSYRQGLNTEAFF.

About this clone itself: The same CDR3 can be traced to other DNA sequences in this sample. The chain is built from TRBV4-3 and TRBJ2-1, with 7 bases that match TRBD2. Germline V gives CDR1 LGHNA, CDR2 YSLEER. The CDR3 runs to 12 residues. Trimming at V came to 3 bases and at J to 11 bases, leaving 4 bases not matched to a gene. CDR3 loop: CASSQGGRQQFF. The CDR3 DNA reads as TGCGCCAGCAGCCAGGGAGGGAGACAGCAGTTCTTC.

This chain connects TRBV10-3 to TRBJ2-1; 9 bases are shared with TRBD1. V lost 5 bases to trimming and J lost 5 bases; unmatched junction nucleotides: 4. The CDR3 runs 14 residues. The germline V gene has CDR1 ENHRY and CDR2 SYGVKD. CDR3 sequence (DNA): TGTGCCATCAGTACCGGGACAGGGAACAATGAGCAGTTCTTC. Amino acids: CAISTGTGNNEQFF.

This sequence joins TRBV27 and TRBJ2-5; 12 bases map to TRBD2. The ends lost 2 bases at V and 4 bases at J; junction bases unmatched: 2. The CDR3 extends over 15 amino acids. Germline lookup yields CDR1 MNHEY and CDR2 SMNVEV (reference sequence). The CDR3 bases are TGTGCCAGCAGTTTAAGGACTAGCGGGACAGAGACCCAGTACTTC. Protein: CASSLRTSGTETQYF.

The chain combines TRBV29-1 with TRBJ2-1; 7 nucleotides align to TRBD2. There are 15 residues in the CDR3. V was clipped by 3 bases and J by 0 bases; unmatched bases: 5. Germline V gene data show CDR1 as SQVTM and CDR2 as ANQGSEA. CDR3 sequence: CSVELAGRSYNEQFF. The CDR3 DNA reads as TGCAGCGTTGAGTTAGCGGGCCGCTCCTACAATGAGCAGTTCTTC.

The chain's CDR3 is CSVEHRNYGYTF. CDR3 nucleotide sequence: TGCAGCGTTGAACACAGAAACTATGGCTACACCTTC. The rearrangement uses TRBV29-1 and TRBJ1-2; D gene uncertain. V was shortened by 2 bases and J by 2 bases, with 6 bases between the two germline ends. CDR1 is SQVTM, CDR2 ANQGSEA, per germline. The CDR3 consists of 12 residues.

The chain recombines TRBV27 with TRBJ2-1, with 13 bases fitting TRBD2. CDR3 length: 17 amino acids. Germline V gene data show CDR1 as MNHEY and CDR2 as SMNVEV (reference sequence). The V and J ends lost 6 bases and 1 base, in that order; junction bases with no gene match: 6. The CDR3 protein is CASSQRLAGGSYNEQFF. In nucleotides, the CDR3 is TGTGCCAGCAGCCAACGACTAGCGGGAGGTTCCTACAATGAGCAGTTCTTC.

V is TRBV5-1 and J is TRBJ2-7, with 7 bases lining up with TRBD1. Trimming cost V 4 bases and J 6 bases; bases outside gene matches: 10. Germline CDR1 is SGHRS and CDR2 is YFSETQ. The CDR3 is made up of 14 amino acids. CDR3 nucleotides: TGCGCCAGCAGCCCCGGGGACAGCGAATCCGAGCAGTACTTC. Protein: CASSPGDSESEQYF.

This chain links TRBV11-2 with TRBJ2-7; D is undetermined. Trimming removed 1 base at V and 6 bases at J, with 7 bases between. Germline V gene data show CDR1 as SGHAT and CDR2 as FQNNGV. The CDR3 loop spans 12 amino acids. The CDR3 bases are TGTGCCAGCAGCTTAGGGGGTCCCGAGCAGTACTTC. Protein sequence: CASSLGGPEQYF. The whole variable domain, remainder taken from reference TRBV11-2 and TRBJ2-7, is EAGVAQSPRYKIIEKRQSVAFWCNPISGHATLYWYQQILGQGPKLLIQFQNNGVVDDSQLPKDRFSAERLKGVDSTLKIQPAKLEDSAVYLCASSLGGPEQYFGPGTRLTVT.

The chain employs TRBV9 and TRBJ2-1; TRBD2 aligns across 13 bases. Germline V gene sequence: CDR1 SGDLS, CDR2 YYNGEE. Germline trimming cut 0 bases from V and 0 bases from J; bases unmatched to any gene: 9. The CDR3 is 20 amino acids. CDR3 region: CASSVVGGTSGTSSYNEQFF. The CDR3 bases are TGTGCCAGCAGCGTAGTAGGGGGGACTAGCGGGACAAGCTCCTACAATGAGCAGTTCTTC.

CDR3 bases: TGTGCCAGCAGCTTAACCGGGACAGGCTTGGCCGGGGAGCTGTTTTTT. This gives the protein CASSLTGTGLAGELFF. The V and J genes are TRBV7-9 and TRBJ2-2; 8 nucleotides line up with TRBD1. The length of the CDR3 is 16 residues. CDR1 is SEHNR, CDR2 FQNEAQ, per germline (reference sequence). V shed 2 bases and J 6 bases; nucleotides not matched to a gene: 8.

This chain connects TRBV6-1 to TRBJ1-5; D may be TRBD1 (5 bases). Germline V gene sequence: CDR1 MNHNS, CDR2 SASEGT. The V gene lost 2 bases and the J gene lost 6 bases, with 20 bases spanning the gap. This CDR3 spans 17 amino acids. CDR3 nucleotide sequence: TGTGCCAGCAGTGAACTGTGGGGAGAGGACGGGACTCAGCCCCAGCATTTT. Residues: CASSELWGEDGTQPQHF.

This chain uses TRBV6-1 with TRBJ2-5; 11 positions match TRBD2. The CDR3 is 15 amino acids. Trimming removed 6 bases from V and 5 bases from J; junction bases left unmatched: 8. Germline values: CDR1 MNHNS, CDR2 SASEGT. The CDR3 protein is CASRKLAGEGETQYF. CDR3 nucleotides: TGTGCCAGCAGAAAACTAGCGGGAGAAGGGGAGACCCAGTACTTC.

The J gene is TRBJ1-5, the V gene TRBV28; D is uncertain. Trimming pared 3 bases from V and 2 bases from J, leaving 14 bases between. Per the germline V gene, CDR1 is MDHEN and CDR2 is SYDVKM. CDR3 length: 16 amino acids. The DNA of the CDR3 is TGTGCCAGCAGTTTTTTCGGGGTTCGGGGCAATCAGCCCCAGCATTTT. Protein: CASSFFGVRGNQPQHF.

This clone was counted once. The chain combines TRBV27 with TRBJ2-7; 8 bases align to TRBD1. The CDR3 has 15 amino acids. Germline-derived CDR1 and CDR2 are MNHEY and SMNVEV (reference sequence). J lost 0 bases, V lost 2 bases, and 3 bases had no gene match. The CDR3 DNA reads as TGTGCCAGCAGTTTACGGGACAGGAGCTCCTACGAGCAGTACTTC. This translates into CASSLRDRSSYEQYF.